This TCR beta chain originates from a study of OX40 agonist ivuxolimab in advanced cancers. Study in general: Three patients, one with hepatocellular carcinoma and two with cutaneous melanoma, achieved partial responses. Study results and caveats: The study did not work out the antigen specificity of the expanded peripheral T cells.

Comment on this clone: Its antigen is unknown.

Data came from immunoSEQ multiplex PCR; TCRdb stores just in-frame clones and leaves some out. The sample holds 85,000 to 90,000 clones, more than 85% seen once. CDR1 and CDR2 from the germline V gene are SGHRS and YFSETQ. CDR3 length equals 13 residues. V was cut by 5 bases and J by 5 bases, with 13 bases left in between. This sample comprised CD4+ or CD8+ T cells sorted from blood, obtained in a trial of the OX40 agonist ivuxolimab. The sequence was collected from an adult with an advanced solid tumor such as melanoma, head and neck, liver or kidney cancer. The rearrangement uses TRBV5-1 and TRBJ2-5; unclear D gene. The CDR3 DNA follows: TGCGCCAGCAGGGAGCGAGTCAGGGAGACCCAGTACTTC. Its translation: CASRERVRETQYF.